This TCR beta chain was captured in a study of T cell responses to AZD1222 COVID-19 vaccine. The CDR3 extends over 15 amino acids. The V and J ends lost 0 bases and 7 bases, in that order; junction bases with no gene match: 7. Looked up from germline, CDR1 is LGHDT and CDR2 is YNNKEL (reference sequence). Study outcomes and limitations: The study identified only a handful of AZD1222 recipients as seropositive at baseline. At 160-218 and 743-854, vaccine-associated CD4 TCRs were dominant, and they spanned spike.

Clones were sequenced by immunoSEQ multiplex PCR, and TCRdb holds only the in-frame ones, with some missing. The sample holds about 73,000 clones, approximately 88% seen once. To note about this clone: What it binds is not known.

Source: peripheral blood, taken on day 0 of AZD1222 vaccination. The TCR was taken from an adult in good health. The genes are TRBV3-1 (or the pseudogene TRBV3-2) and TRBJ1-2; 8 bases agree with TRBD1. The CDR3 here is CASSQDPDRASGYTF. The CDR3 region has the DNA TGTGCCAGCAGCCAAGATCCGGACAGGGCGTCTGGCTACACCTTC.